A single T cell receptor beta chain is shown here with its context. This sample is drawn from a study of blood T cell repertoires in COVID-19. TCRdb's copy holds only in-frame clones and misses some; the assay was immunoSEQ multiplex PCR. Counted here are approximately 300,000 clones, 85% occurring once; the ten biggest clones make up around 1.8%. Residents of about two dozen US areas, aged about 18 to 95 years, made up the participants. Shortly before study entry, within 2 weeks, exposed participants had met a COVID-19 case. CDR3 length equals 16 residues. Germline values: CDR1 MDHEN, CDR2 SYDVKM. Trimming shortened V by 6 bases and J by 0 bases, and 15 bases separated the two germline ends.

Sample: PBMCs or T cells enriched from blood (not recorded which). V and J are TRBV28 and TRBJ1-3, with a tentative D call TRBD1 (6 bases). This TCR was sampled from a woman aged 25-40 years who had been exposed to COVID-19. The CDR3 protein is CASRYAGARSGNTIYF. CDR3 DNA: TGTGCCAGCAGATATGCAGGGGCCCGCTCTGGAAACACCATATATTTT.